The rows below give T cell receptor beta chains drawn from one sample of a study of PD-1 blockade in classical Hodgkin lymphoma. TCRdb's copy holds only in-frame clones and misses some; the assay was immunoSEQ multiplex PCR. The sample records over 20,000 clones, 85% to 90% being singletons. Sequencing used peripheral blood mononuclear cells (PBMCs), obtained at baseline. All receptors derive from a human donor with classical Hodgkin lymphoma. Both conserved end residues are part of each CDR3. The D gene is left open where the match is weak. Size tells how often a clone was seen (once, few, many) or the class of an expanded clone, and some rows leave it out.

D gene: .; clone size: .; J gene: TRBJ1-2; V gene: TRBV7-9; CDR3 protein: CASSLTGDYGYTF; CDR3 DNA: TGTGCCAGCAGCTTAACAGGAGACTATGGCTACACCTTC
D gene: TRBD1; clone size: once; J gene: TRBJ1-2; V gene: TRBV6-5; CDR3 protein: CASSYTRSLGGDGYTF; CDR3 DNA: TGTGCCAGCAGTTACACACGTTCTCTAGGGGGCGATGGCTACACCTTC
D gene: TRBD2; clone size: once; J gene: TRBJ2-7; V gene: TRBV7-6; CDR3 protein: CASSSTSGGTYEQYF; CDR3 DNA: TGTGCCAGCAGCTCCACTAGCGGGGGAACCTACGAGCAGTACTTC
D gene: .; clone size: .; J gene: TRBJ2-5; V gene: TRBV7-9; CDR3 protein: CASSLDRLFQETQYF; CDR3 DNA: TGTGCCAGCAGCTTAGACCGACTGTTTCAAGAGACCCAGTACTTC
D gene: .; clone size: .; J gene: TRBJ2-3; V gene: TRBV13; CDR3 protein: CASRGSADTQYF; CDR3 DNA: TGTGCCAGCAGAGGGAGTGCAGATACGCAGTATTTT
D gene: .; clone size: once; J gene: TRBJ2-3; V gene: TRBV7-9; CDR3 protein: CASSLGVDPDTQYF; CDR3 DNA: TGTGCCAGCAGCTTAGGGGTCGACCCAGATACGCAGTATTTT
D gene: TRBD1; clone size: .; J gene: TRBJ2-5; V gene: TRBV2; CDR3 protein: CASSGAGTGFGTQYF; CDR3 DNA: TGTGCCAGCAGTGGGGCCGGGACAGGGTTTGGGACCCAGTACTTC
D gene: .; clone size: .; J gene: TRBJ2-7; V gene: TRBV7-9; CDR3 protein: CASNLRGGYEQYF; CDR3 DNA: TGTGCCAGCAACCTGAGAGGGGGCTACGAGCAGTACTTC
D gene: .; clone size: .; J gene: TRBJ1-5; V gene: TRBV5-6; CDR3 protein: CASSLFVSGEPQHF; CDR3 DNA: TGTGCCAGCAGCTTGTTCGTGTCGGGGGAGCCCCAGCATTTT
D gene: .; clone size: .; J gene: TRBJ1-3; V gene: TRBV10-3; CDR3 protein: CAGGPGNTIYF; CDR3 DNA: TGTGCCGGGGGCCCTGGAAACACCATATATTTT
D gene: TRBD1; clone size: .; J gene: TRBJ2-7; V gene: TRBV19; CDR3 protein: CASSRGQSSYEQYF; CDR3 DNA: TGTGCCAGTAGTAGGGGACAGAGCTCCTACGAGCAGTACTTC
D gene: TRBD1; clone size: .; J gene: TRBJ2-1; V gene: TRBV7-3; CDR3 protein: CASSPTGGSYNEQFF; CDR3 DNA: TGTGCCAGCAGCCCAACAGGGGGCTCCTACAATGAGCAGTTCTTC
D gene: .; clone size: .; J gene: TRBJ2-7; V gene: TRBV6-5; CDR3 protein: CASSYSTGGEQYF; CDR3 DNA: TGTGCCAGCAGTTACTCGACTGGTGGGGAGCAGTACTTC
D gene: .; clone size: once; J gene: TRBJ1-3; V gene: TRBV7-8; CDR3 protein: CASSLALSAGPWAGNTIYF; CDR3 DNA: TGTGCCAGCAGCTTAGCTTTGTCGGCCGGACCATGGGCTGGAAACACCATATATTTT
D gene: TRBD2; clone size: few; J gene: TRBJ2-1; V gene: TRBV11-3; CDR3 protein: CASSPDGRGGVNEQFF; CDR3 DNA: TGTGCCAGCAGCCCCGATGGGCGGGGGGGCGTAAATGAGCAGTTCTTC
D gene: .; clone size: .; J gene: TRBJ2-5; V gene: TRBV19; CDR3 protein: CASATGEQETQYF; CDR3 DNA: TGTGCCAGTGCAACGGGGGAACAAGAGACCCAGTACTTC
D gene: .; clone size: .; J gene: TRBJ1-6; V gene: TRBV7-9; CDR3 protein: CASSLGDRNSPLHF; CDR3 DNA: TGTGCCAGCAGCCTGGGGGACCGTAATTCACCCCTCCACTTT
D gene: .; clone size: .; J gene: TRBJ2-1; V gene: TRBV6-1; CDR3 protein: CATTFGPYNEQFF; CDR3 DNA: TGTGCCACCACGTTTGGACCCTACAATGAGCAGTTCTTC
D gene: TRBD1; clone size: .; J gene: TRBJ2-3; V gene: TRBV27; CDR3 protein: CASSRKDRAGDTQYF; CDR3 DNA: TGTGCCAGCAGTCGAAAGGACAGGGCAGGAGATACGCAGTATTTT
D gene: .; clone size: .; J gene: TRBJ1-6; V gene: TRBV7-8; CDR3 protein: CASSLGLGDSPLHF; CDR3 DNA: TGTGCCAGCAGCTTGGGCCTCGGGGATTCACCCCTCCACTTT
D gene: TRBD1; clone size: .; J gene: TRBJ2-5; V gene: TRBV18; CDR3 protein: CASSPRGDRGETQYF; CDR3 DNA: TGTGCCAGCTCACCACGAGGGGACAGGGGAGAGACCCAGTACTTC
D gene: .; clone size: .; J gene: TRBJ2-2; V gene: TRBV7-3; CDR3 protein: CASSLSGLSTGELFF; CDR3 DNA: TGTGCCAGCAGCTTAAGTGGACTCTCCACCGGGGAGCTGTTTTTT
D gene: .; clone size: .; J gene: TRBJ2-2; V gene: TRBV5-6; CDR3 protein: CASSPLGGGPIGELFF; CDR3 DNA: TGTGCCAGCAGCCCCCTGGGGGGGGGCCCAATCGGGGAGCTGTTTTTT
D gene: TRBD2; clone size: .; J gene: TRBJ2-1; V gene: TRBV14; CDR3 protein: CASSLSGEVHNEQFF; CDR3 DNA: TGTGCCAGCAGCCTTAGCGGGGAGGTGCACAATGAGCAGTTCTTC
D gene: TRBD1; clone size: .; J gene: TRBJ2-1; V gene: TRBV27; CDR3 protein: CASSPRTGGIYNEQFF; CDR3 DNA: TGTGCCAGCAGTCCCAGGACAGGGGGAATATACAATGAGCAGTTCTTC
D gene: .; clone size: .; J gene: TRBJ2-2; V gene: TRBV6-5; CDR3 protein: CASSYLASQRVGELFF; CDR3 DNA: TGTGCCAGCAGTTACTTGGCTTCCCAACGGGTCGGGGAGCTGTTTTTT
D gene: .; clone size: .; J gene: TRBJ2-7; V gene: TRBV6-6; CDR3 protein: CASTPSGTAYEQYF; CDR3 DNA: TGTGCCAGCACCCCTTCCGGGACTGCCTACGAGCAGTACTTC
D gene: .; clone size: once; J gene: TRBJ1-4; V gene: TRBV5-1; CDR3 protein: CASSSMGFNEKLFF; CDR3 DNA: TGCGCCAGCAGCTCCATGGGGTTCAATGAAAAACTGTTTTTT
D gene: .; clone size: .; J gene: TRBJ1-4; V gene: TRBV2; CDR3 protein: CASNDGSNEKLFF; CDR3 DNA: TGTGCCAGCAACGACGGATCCAATGAAAAACTGTTTTTT
D gene: .; clone size: .; J gene: TRBJ1-1; V gene: TRBV7-9; CDR3 protein: CASSLFDGGEAFF; CDR3 DNA: TGTGCCAGCAGCTTATTTGATGGGGGTGAAGCTTTCTTT
D gene: .; clone size: .; J gene: TRBJ2-7; V gene: TRBV7-2; CDR3 protein: CASSLASDSYEQYF; CDR3 DNA: TGTGCCAGCAGCTTAGCAAGCGATTCCTACGAGCAGTACTTC
D gene: .; clone size: .; J gene: TRBJ1-3; V gene: TRBV14; CDR3 protein: CASSQVSPRHSGNTIYF; CDR3 DNA: TGTGCCAGCAGCCAAGTCAGTCCTCGGCACTCTGGAAACACCATATATTTT
D gene: .; clone size: .; J gene: TRBJ1-1; V gene: TRBV11-2; CDR3 protein: CASRHPGNRNTEAFF; CDR3 DNA: TGTGCCAGCAGACATCCGGGGAATCGGAACACTGAAGCTTTCTTT
D gene: .; clone size: .; J gene: TRBJ2-5; V gene: TRBV5-1; CDR3 protein: CASSLNGPPMQETQYF; CDR3 DNA: TGCGCCAGCAGCTTGAATGGACCACCAATGCAAGAGACCCAGTACTTC
D gene: TRBD2; clone size: .; J gene: TRBJ2-2; V gene: TRBV5-1; CDR3 protein: CASSLAGGTGELFF; CDR3 DNA: TGCGCCAGCAGCTTGGCGGGGGGCACCGGGGAGCTGTTTTTT
D gene: .; clone size: .; J gene: TRBJ2-5; V gene: TRBV7-9; CDR3 protein: CASSLERTFQETQYF; CDR3 DNA: TGTGCCAGCAGCTTGGAGAGGACTTTTCAAGAGACCCAGTACTTC
D gene: TRBD1; clone size: .; J gene: TRBJ2-3; V gene: TRBV25-1; CDR3 protein: CASSEWGQASTDTQYF; CDR3 DNA: TGTGCCAGCAGTGAATGGGGACAGGCCAGCACAGATACGCAGTATTTT
D gene: TRBD2; clone size: .; J gene: TRBJ2-2; V gene: TRBV7-2; CDR3 protein: CASSSKLAGGTGELFF; CDR3 DNA: TGTGCCAGCAGCTCAAAACTAGCGGGGGGAACCGGGGAGCTGTTTTTT
D gene: .; clone size: .; J gene: TRBJ1-1; V gene: TRBV4-2; CDR3 protein: CASSQDEGLNTEAFF; CDR3 DNA: TGTGCCAGCAGCCAAGATGAAGGGCTGAACACTGAAGCTTTCTTT
D gene: .; clone size: once; J gene: TRBJ1-5; V gene: TRBV5-4; CDR3 protein: CASSVDGLNQPQHF; CDR3 DNA: TGTGCCAGCAGCGTGGACGGACTGAATCAGCCCCAGCATTTT
D gene: .; clone size: .; J gene: TRBJ1-1; V gene: TRBV5-6; CDR3 protein: CASSPVRGTTEAFF; CDR3 DNA: TGTGCCAGCAGCCCGGTGAGGGGCACGACTGAAGCTTTCTTT
D gene: TRBD2; clone size: .; J gene: TRBJ2-5; V gene: TRBV5-1; CDR3 protein: CASSLGTSGVETQYF; CDR3 DNA: TGCGCCAGCAGCTTGGGAACTAGCGGGGTAGAGACCCAGTACTTC